This TCR beta chain was sequenced in a study of shared clonotypes between healthy human individuals (dated by TCRdb to the early 2020s). For the study in its entirety: A couple of women and a few men aged 18 to 49 years were included in the cohort. Per donor, three plates each were used for CD4 naive and CD4 memory, two for CD8 naive, and one for CD8 memory. The study deeply sequenced blood TCR repertoires of roughly five healthy adults to estimate repertoire size and the extent of clonotype sharing between individuals. To increase sequencing depth and limit assay-specific biases, different laboratories used diverse techniques to prepare libraries and sequence TCR repertoires. Between about 0.94 and 8.9 billion PBMCs per donor were obtained by leukapheresis.

CD8 naive samples were obtained by positive selection for CCR7 among CD45RO-negative cells, yielding a CD45RA+CCR7+ population from which TemRA cells were excluded. The donors were healthy, HIV-negative adults who had no recently reported acute infections or vaccinations. Every donor was a Caucasian adult residing in Nashville, Tennessee, USA. After blood collection by leukapheresis, PBMCs were isolated using Ficoll-Histopaque density gradient centrifugation and then cryopreserved in the vapor phase of liquid nitrogen. Analytical flow cytometry was used to check the purity and quantity of every magnetically sorted T cell population. Genomic DNA was isolated from every sorted fraction and measured by UV absorbance on a Nanodrop 2000c. Details on this clone: Its antigen is not yet known. No much larger clone is present one base from it, and per-base qualities are unavailable.

Study-wide findings and limitations: Sampling was restricted to blood, and TCR repertoires in tissues likely differ from the TCR repertoires found in blood. Sharing across a handful of donors was observed for approximately 5% of naive CD4, around 3.5% of naive CD8, 2.3% of memory CD4, and roughly 0.4% of memory CD8 clonotypes. Higher generation probabilities were observed for clonotypes shared by all four sorted-subset donors than for non-shared clonotypes. Naive subsets generally had larger estimated clonotype richness than memory subsets. Even with the large sequencing depth, rarefaction of the sorted-subset datasets indicated that sequencing was incomplete. Based on pairwise subsampling, the degree of clonotype sharing among donors was expected to be affected by sequencing depth. The genetic and exposure-history diversity represented was limited by the small number of donors.

Using the deep immunoSEQ assay, multiplex PCR amplified TCR CDR3 regions from genomic DNA. Genomic DNA extracted from each cell subset was distributed evenly over all wells of several immunoSEQ 96-well plates, and each plate served as one replicate. For sorted subsets, around 200 ng genomic DNA, equal to 30,000 or so T cell genomes, was loaded into each replicate PCR. Purified libraries were quantified with a Qubit 3.0 fluorometer, sized on a Bioanalyzer 2100, and re-quantified with the KAPA Library Quantification kit. A separate single-read 150-cycle Illumina NextSeq 550 flow cell was used to sequence each immunoSEQ 96-well plate. In the authors' own workflow: Because the immunoSEQ output included only junctional sequences and no quality scores, the filtering could not be the same as the filtering used for full-length reads. To assign V/J genes and CDR3, sequences were annotated using PyIR, a Python wrapper for IgBLAST v1.9, with IMGT germline references. Reads were removed for weak V/J assignments (E-value above 1e-6), missing CDR3, stop codons, out-of-frame junctions, or ambiguous translated residues. A V3J clonotype was defined by an identical inferred V gene, J gene, and CDR3 amino acid sequence. To compute the percentage overlap between repertoires, the number of shared unique clonotypes was divided by the size of the smaller repertoire. RTK rarefaction, the Chao1 estimator, and Recon v2.1 estimates of unobserved clonotypes were used to assess repertoire richness. OLGA was used to compute generation probabilities for all TCRbeta clonotypes that the gDNA method yielded from a few donors. This immuneACCESS table, as held by TCRdb, lists in-frame sequences with V and J called but not all clones. Of the missing ones, under half trace to an unresolved V gene in checked studies; the others have no known cause. V and J calls and clone size are given by that table; D and trimming were obtained from the DNA. The sample table holds 600,000 or so clones, of which roughly 98% were seen once. The leading ten clones occupy 0.3% of the sample.

V lost 0 bases and J lost 5 bases; the stretch between them is 4 bases long. Taken from the germline V gene (reference sequence), the CDR1 and CDR2 loops are SEHNR and FQNEAQ. CDR3 length: 12 amino acids, cysteine to phenylalanine. Only CDR3 DNA remains: 36 bases, in frame from the first base. The chain uses TRBV7-9 and TRBJ2-5; the D gene assignment is ambiguous. Sequences were obtained from naive CD8+ T cells sorted from blood. The sample's cell subset or site label is to be understood as: CD45RA+CCR7+. The TCR comes from a man under 40 in good health. The DNA sequence reads TGTGCCAGCAGCTTAGCGTGGGAGACCCAGTACTTC. This gives the protein CASSLAWETQYF.